This entry lists 5 T cell receptor beta chains sequenced from one sample in a study of shared clonotypes between healthy human individuals. Repertoires were generated with immunoSEQ multiplex PCR, while TCRdb's copy carries only in-frame clones and drops some. The sample consists of about 1.4 million clones, 95% to 97% of them appearing once. Sample: naive CD4+ T cells sorted from blood. Subset meaning: CD45RA+ positively selected. Every receptor here comes from a man aged 25 to 45 in good health.

This clone was observed a single time. The V gene is TRBV10-2, the J gene TRBJ2-5; 8 nucleotides match TRBD2. Trimming removed 6 bases from V and 4 bases from J; junction bases left unmatched: 7. Germline V CDR1 and CDR2: WSHSY, SAAADI. The CDR3 totals 14 residues. The CDR3 DNA reads TGCGCCAGCAGAGACTTCGGACTAGCAGAGACCCAGTACTTC. This sequence encodes CASRDFGLAETQYF.

The genes are TRBV18 and TRBJ1-2; no firm D call. This CDR3 spans 18 amino acids. V lost 3 bases to trimming and J lost 0 bases, with 20 bases between them. Germline CDR1 and CDR2: KGHSH and LQKENI. In DNA, the CDR3 is TGTGCCAGCTCACCCCTACGAGGGTCCCCTTCAGCTAACTATGGCTACACCTTC. Translation: CASSPLRGSPSANYGYTF.

The chain recombines TRBV29-1 with TRBJ2-1; 7 bases map to TRBD1. Losses at the gene ends were 6 bases for V and 6 bases for J; bases not matched to a gene: 5. The CDR3 totals 12 residues. The germline CDR1 and CDR2 sequences are SQVTM and ANQGSEA. CDR3 coding DNA: TGCAGCGTCCACAGGGGTGGCAATGAGCAGTTCTTC. Its translation: CSVHRGGNEQFF.

This rearrangement joins TRBV25-1 to TRBJ2-3; 8 bases map to TRBD1. With V trimmed by 6 bases and J by 0 bases, 2 bases remained unmatched. The germline V gene encodes CDR1 MGHDK and CDR2 SYGVNS. The CDR3 is made up of 14 amino acids. The CDR3 coding sequence is TGTGCCAGCAGAAGGACAGGGAGCACAGATACGCAGTATTTT. This codes for CASRRTGSTDTQYF. Together with reference TRBV25-1 and TRBJ2-3, the CDR3 gives the full variable domain: EADIYQTPRYLVIGTGKKITLECSQTMGHDKMYWYQQDPGMELHLIHYSYGVNSTEKGDLSSESTVSRIRTEHFPLTLESARPSHTSQYLCASRRTGSTDTQYFGPGTRLTVL.

This clone was detected a few times. The gene calls are TRBV15 and TRBJ2-7; 9 bases are shared with TRBD1. The CDR3 length is 15 residues. The V segment lost 3 bases and the J segment 3 bases; nucleotides outside the gene matches: 6. The germline V gene encodes CDR1 LNHNV and CDR2 YYDKDF (reference sequence). The CDR3 loop reads CATSRAGTGFYEQYF. The CDR3, as DNA: TGTGCCACCAGCAGGGCGGGGACAGGGTTCTACGAGCAGTACTTC.